In this sample, the clone carrying this T cell receptor beta chain turned up many times. V gave up 8 bases and J gave up 0 bases, with 8 bases separating them. Germline assignment: CDR1 MDHEN and CDR2 SYDVKM. The CDR3 has 12 residues. TCRdb re-called the RACE reads with MiXCR, one entry per CDR3 protein. The repertoire holds 150,000 to 200,000 distinct CDR3 sequences, with approximately 31% as singletons. These data belong to a study of human T cells and chemical hapten exposure. Study-level background: Mostly female patients had alopecia areata, totalis or universalis.

Time point reported: pre-sensitization, week 0. Treatment here: therapeutic diphenylcyclopropenone sensitization with weekly scalp DPC. The sample here was whole blood, taken in connection with sensitization to the hapten diphenylcyclopropenone (DPC). The J gene is TRBJ2-7, the V gene TRBV28; a possible D gene is TRBD1 (5 bases). The clonotype was recovered from a woman between 25 and 40 years old with alopecia areata. Some clones in this sample may be carry-over from other donors' samples. CDR3 sequence reads: CASRQGSYEQYF. CDR3 nucleotides: TGTGCCAGCCGCCAGGGCTCCTACGAGCAGTACTTC. Looking up the rest from reference TRBV28 and TRBJ2-7 gives the full variable domain: DVKVTQSSRYLVKRTGEKVFLECVQDMDHENMFWYRQDPGLGLRLIYFSYDVKMKEKGDIPEGYSVSREKKERFSLILESASTNQTSMYLCASRQGSYEQYFGPGTRLTVT.